This paragraph covers one T cell receptor (beta chain) sequence. What antigen it recognizes has not been identified. No clone much larger than this one lies a single base away; base qualities are absent. Via the germline V gene, CDR1 is LGHNA and CDR2 YNFKEQ. V and J lose 2 bases and 1 base, and a span of 14 bases separates them. The CDR3, cysteine through phenylalanine, is 16 amino acids long. Only the CDR3 part of the read is kept: 48 bases, read in frame from the first base. This entry belongs to a study of blood T cell repertoires in COVID-19 (TCRdb year 2020). For the study in its entirety: Samples covering the acute and convalescent phases of COVID-19 were provided by collaborators in the United States, Italy and Spain. The repertoires were made available in a free public database intended to serve as a resource for research on the immune response to SARS-CoV-2. Where HLA class I and class II types were available, the types were taken from metadata supplied by the sample provider, not from assay-based typing. Samples came from the ongoing ImmuneRACE study (first 160 participants) plus 1,254 subjects from 6 global collaborators. The prospective study material was composed of cDNA or gDNA derived from T cells, B-cell-depleted T cells, or PBMCs. Nearly every sample came with metadata listing a de-identified subject ID, COVID-19 status, age in years and sex. Deeply sampled blood TCRbeta repertoires from subjects exposed to, actively infected with, or recovered from COVID-19 were included in the dataset.

TCRbeta CDR3 regions were amplified from genomic DNA by means of the immunoSEQ Assay, a bias-controlled multiplex PCR. The original methods were these. Within the assay, amplification of reference gene primers was used to estimate how many nucleated cells each sample contained. To quantify the absolute abundance of each unique TCRbeta CDR3 rearrangement, sequence reads were collapsed and filtered. For each sample, productive Simpson clonality was calculated as the square root of Simpson's diversity index across productive rearrangements. TCRdb holds this immuneACCESS table with in-frame rearrangements only. Some clones are missing; in checked studies, unresolved V genes explain under half, and the rest has no known cause. V and J calls and clone size are copied from that table; D and trimming were computed from the DNA. This sample is represented by about 310,000 clones; 85% to 90% of them were singletons. The top ten constitute roughly 2.8% of the sample.

Here is what the overall study found, with its caveats: The quantity of clinical and demographic metadata differed by source and by participant and was supplied without curation.

One collaborating source in Seattle enrolled patients while the patients were actively infected and followed the patients over time throughout the course of disease. Each collaborating institution followed its own protocols to collect whole blood in K2EDTA tubes. For TCRbeta analysis, collaborators shipped samples as frozen whole blood, isolated PBMCs, or DNA extracted from either of those sample types. The sequence was obtained from a woman in her twenties or thirties with COVID-19, enrolled during active disease. Sequences were obtained from peripheral blood. Recombination linked TRBV4-2 to TRBJ1-1; the D gene is perhaps TRBD1, from 6 matching bases. The DNA sequence follows: TGTGCCAGCAGCCAAACTACCGGGACATGGAACACTGAAGCTTTCTTT. The translation is CASSQTTGTWNTEAFF.